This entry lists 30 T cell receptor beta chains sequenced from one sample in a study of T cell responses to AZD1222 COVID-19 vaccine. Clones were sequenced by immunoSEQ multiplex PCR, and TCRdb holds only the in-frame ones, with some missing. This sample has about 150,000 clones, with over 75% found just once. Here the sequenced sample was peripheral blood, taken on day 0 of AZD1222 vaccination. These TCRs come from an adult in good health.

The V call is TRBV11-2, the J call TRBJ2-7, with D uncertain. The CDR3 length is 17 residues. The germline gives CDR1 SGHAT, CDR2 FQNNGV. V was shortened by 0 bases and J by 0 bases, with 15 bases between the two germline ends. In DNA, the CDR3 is TGTGCCAGCAGCTTAGATTCCATCAGGCGGAGCTCCTACGAGCAGTACTTC. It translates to CASSLDSIRRSSYEQYF.

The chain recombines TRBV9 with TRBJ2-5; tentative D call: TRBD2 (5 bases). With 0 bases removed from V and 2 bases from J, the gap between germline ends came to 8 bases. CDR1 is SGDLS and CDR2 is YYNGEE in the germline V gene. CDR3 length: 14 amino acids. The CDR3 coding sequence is TGTGCCAGCAGCGTAGGGAGGAGACAAGAGACCCAGTACTTC. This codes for CASSVGRRQETQYF.

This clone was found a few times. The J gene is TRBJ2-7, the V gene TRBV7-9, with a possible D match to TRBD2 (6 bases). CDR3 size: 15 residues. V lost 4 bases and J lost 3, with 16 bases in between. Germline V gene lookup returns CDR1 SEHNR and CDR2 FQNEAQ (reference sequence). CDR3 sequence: CASSSPRLGIYEQYF. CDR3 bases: TGTGCCAGCAGCTCTCCGAGACTAGGGATCTACGAGCAGTACTTC.

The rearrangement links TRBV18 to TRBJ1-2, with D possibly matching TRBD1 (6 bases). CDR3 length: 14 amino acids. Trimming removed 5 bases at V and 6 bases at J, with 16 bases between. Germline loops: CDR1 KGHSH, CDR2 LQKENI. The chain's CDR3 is CASSATQGFDGYTF. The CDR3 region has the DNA TGTGCCAGCTCAGCTACGCAGGGGTTTGATGGCTACACCTTC.

In nucleotides, the CDR3 is TGTGCCAGCAGTCGGACAGGGTCGACGGGCTACACCTTC. Protein: CASSRTGSTGYTF. The chain is built from TRBV27 and TRBJ1-2; 8 bases agree with TRBD1. After removal of 5 bases from V and 8 bases from J, the junction contained 7 bases not matched to a gene. Germline values: CDR1 MNHEY, CDR2 SMNVEV (reference sequence). The CDR3 loop spans 13 amino acids.

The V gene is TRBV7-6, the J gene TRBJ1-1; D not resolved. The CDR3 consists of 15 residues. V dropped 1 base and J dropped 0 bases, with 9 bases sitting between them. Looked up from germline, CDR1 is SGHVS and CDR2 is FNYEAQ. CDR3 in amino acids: CASSLDAEMNTEAFF. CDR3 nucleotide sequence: TGTGCCAGCAGCTTAGATGCGGAGATGAACACTGAAGCTTTCTTT.

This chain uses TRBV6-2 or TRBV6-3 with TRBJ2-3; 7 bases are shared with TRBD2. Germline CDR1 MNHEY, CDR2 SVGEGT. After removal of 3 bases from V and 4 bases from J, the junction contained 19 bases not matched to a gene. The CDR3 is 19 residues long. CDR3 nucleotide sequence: TGTGCCAGCAGTTATACGCCCCAGTCCGGGAGGCCACTAGCAGATACGCAGTATTTT. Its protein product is CASSYTPQSGRPLADTQYF.

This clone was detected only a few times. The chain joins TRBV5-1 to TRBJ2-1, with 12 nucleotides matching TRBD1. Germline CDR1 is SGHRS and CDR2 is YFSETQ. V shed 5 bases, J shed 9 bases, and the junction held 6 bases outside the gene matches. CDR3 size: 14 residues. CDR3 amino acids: CASRGTGGLGEQFF. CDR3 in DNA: TGCGCCAGCAGGGGGACAGGGGGCCTTGGTGAGCAGTTCTTC.

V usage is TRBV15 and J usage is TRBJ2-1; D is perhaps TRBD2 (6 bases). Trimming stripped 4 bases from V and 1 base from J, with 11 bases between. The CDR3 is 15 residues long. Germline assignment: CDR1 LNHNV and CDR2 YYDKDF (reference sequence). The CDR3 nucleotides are TGTGCCACCAGCACCCTTGGGGGGTCCTACAATGAGCAGTTCTTC. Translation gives CATSTLGGSYNEQFF. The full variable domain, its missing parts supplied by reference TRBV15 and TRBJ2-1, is DAMVIQNPRYQVTQFGKPVTLSCSQTLNHNVMYWYQQKSSQAPKLLFHYYDKDFNNEADTPDNFQSRRPNTSFCFLDIRSPGLGDTAMYLCATSTLGGSYNEQFFGPGTRLTVL.

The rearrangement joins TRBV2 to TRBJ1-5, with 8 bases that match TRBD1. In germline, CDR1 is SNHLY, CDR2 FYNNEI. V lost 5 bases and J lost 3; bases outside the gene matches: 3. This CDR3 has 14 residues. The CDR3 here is CASSPDRDNQPQHF. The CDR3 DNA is TGTGCCAGCAGTCCGGACAGGGACAATCAGCCCCAGCATTTT.

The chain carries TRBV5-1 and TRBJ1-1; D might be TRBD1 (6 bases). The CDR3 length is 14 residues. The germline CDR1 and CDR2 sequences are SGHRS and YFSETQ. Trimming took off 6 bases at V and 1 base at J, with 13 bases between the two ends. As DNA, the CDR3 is TGCGCCAGCACCGAGGGCAGGGGGAACACTGAAGCTTTCTTT. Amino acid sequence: CASTEGRGNTEAFF.

CDR3 coding DNA: TGTGCCACCAGTGAGGGGACAGGTGAGGTCAATCAGCCCCAGCATTTT. It translates to CATSEGTGEVNQPQHF. This rearrangement joins TRBV24-1 to TRBJ1-5; 8 bases agree with TRBD1. Germline assignment: CDR1 KGHDR and CDR2 SFDVKD. The CDR3 is 16 residues long. V lost 4 bases to trimming and J lost 3 bases; unmatched junction nucleotides: 7.

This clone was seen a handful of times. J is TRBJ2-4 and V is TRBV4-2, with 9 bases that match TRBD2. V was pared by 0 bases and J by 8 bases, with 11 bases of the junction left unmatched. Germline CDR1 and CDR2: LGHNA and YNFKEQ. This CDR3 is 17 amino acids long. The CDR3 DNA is TGTGCCAGCAGCCAAGAAGGCCCCGGGGGCGGGGGGGACATTCAGTACTTC. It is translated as CASSQEGPGGGGDIQYF.

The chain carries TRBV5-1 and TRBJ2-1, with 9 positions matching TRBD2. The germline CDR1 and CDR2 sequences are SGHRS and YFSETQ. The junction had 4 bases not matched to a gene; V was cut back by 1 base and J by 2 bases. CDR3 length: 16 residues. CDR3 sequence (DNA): TGCGCCAGCAGCTTGATTCCTAGCGGGGCCTACAATGAGCAGTTCTTC. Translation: CASSLIPSGAYNEQFF.

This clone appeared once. The CDR3 here is CSVEEFGGGNQPQHF. For the CDR3, the DNA is TGCAGCGTTGAAGAATTCGGGGGAGGCAATCAGCCCCAGCATTTT. The chain joins TRBV29-1 to TRBJ1-5; the D gene is possibly TRBD1 (5 bases). Germline V lookup: CDR1 SQVTM, CDR2 ANQGSEA. The CDR3 sequence is 15 residues long. Trimming left V 0 bases short and J 2 bases short, with 11 bases between.

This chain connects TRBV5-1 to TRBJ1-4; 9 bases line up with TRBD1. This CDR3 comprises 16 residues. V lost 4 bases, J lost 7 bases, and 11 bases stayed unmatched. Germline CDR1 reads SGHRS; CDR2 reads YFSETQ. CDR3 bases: TGCGCCAGCAGCGGTCGGGTCGGACAGGGGAGTGAAAAACTGTTTTTT. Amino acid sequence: CASSGRVGQGSEKLFF.

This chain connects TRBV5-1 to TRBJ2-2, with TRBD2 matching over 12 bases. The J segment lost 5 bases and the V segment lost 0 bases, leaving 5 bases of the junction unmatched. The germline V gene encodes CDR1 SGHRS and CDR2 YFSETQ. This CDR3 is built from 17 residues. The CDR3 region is CASSLEGTSGLTGELFF. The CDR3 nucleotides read TGCGCCAGCAGCTTGGAAGGGACTAGCGGGTTAACCGGGGAGCTGTTTTTT.

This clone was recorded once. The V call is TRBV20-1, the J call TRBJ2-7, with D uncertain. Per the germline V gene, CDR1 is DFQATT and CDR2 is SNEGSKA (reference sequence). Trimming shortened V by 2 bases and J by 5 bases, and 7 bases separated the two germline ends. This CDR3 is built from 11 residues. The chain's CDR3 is CSARLYDEQYF. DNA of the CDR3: TGCAGTGCTAGATTGTACGACGAGCAGTACTTC.

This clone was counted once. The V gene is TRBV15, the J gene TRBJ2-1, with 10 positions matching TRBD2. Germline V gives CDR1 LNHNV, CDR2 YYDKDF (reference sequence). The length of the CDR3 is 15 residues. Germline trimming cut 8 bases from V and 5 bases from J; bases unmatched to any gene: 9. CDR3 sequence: CATGPGLASHNEQFF. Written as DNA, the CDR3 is TGTGCCACCGGCCCGGGACTAGCGTCCCACAATGAGCAGTTCTTC.

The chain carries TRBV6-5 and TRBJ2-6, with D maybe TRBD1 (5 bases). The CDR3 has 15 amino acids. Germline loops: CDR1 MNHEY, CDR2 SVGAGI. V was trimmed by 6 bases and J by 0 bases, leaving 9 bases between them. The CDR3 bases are TGTGCCAGCAGGGGGCAGACCTCTGGGGCCAACGTCCTGACTTTC. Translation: CASRGQTSGANVLTF.

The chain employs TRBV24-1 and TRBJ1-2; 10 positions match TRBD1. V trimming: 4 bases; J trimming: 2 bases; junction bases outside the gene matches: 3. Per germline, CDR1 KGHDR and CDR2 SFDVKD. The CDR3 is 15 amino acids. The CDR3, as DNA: TGTGCCACCAGTGACCGGACAGGGGGGAACTATGGCTACACCTTC. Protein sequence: CATSDRTGGNYGYTF.

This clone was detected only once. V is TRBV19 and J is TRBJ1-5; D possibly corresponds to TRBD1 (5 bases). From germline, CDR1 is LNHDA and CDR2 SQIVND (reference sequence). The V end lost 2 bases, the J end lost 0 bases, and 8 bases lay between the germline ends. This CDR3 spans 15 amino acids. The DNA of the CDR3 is TGTGCCAGTAGTATACTAGGGACTAGCAATCAGCCCCAGCATTTT. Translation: CASSILGTSNQPQHF.

The CDR3 coding sequence is TGTGCCAGCAGCCCCGGAGGTGTTGAAGCGCCCAATGAGCAGTTCTTC. It encodes CASSPGGVEAPNEQFF. The chain uses TRBV13 and TRBJ2-1, with TRBD2 as a possible D gene (5 bases). This CDR3 has 16 residues. Trimming removed 5 bases from V and 6 bases from J, with 20 bases in between. Germline assignment: CDR1 PRHDT and CDR2 FYEKMQ (reference sequence).

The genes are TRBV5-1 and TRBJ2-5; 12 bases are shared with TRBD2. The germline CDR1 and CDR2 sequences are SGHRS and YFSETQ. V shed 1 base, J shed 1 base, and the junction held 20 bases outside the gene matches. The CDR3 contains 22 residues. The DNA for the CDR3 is TGCGCCAGCAGCTTGCCACGAACCTCTAGCGGGAGGGGAAGCGGGCCCCAAGAGACCCAGTACTTC. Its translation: CASSLPRTSSGRGSGPQETQYF.

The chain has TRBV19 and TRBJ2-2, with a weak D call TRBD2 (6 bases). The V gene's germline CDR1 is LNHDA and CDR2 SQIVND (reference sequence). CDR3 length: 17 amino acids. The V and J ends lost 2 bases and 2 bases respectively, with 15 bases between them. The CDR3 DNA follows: TGTGCCAGTAGTATAAGGCTCGTGACTAGAAACACCGGGGAGCTGTTTTTT. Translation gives CASSIRLVTRNTGELFF.

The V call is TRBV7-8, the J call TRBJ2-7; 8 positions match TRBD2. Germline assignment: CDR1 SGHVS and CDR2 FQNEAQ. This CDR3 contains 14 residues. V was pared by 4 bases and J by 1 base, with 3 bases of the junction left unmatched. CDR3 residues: CASSSLAGSYEQYF. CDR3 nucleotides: TGTGCCAGCAGCTCGTTAGCGGGATCCTACGAGCAGTACTTC.

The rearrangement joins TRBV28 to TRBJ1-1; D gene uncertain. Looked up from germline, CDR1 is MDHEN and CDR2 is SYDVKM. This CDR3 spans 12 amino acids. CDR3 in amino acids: CAGSTSNTEAFF. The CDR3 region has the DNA TGTGCGGGCAGCACCTCGAACACTGAAGCTTTCTTT.

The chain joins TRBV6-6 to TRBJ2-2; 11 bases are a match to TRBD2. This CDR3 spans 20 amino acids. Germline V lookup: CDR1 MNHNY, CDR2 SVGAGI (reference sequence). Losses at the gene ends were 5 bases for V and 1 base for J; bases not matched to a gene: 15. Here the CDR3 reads CASSRAGLAAPGVNTGELFF. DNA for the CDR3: TGTGCCAGCAGTCGGGCGGGACTAGCGGCACCGGGAGTGAACACCGGGGAGCTGTTTTTT.

The CDR3 DNA is TGTGCCAGCAGCCTCCCGGGACAGGGTTCAGAGACCCAGTACTTC. The encoded protein is CASSLPGQGSETQYF. The chain recombines TRBV7-9 with TRBJ2-5; 9 bases fit TRBD1. Germline CDR1 and CDR2: SEHNR and FQNEAQ (reference sequence). This CDR3 spans 15 amino acids. With V trimmed by 5 bases and J by 4 bases, 8 bases remained unmatched.

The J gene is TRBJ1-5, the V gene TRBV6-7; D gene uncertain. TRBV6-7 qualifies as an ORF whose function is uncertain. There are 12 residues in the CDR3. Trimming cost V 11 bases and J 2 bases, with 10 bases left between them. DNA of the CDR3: TGTGCCGGCGGAAGGGGCAATCAGCCCCAGCATTTT. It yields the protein CAGGRGNQPQHF.